This T cell receptor beta chain came from a study of T cells in Graves' hyperthyroidism and ophthalmopathy. In this sample, this clonotype turned up a few times. V lost 7 bases to trimming and J lost 4 bases; unmatched junction nucleotides: 6. This CDR3 spans 14 amino acids. Germline values: CDR1 MNHNS, CDR2 SASEGT. RNA transcripts yielded amplified TCR beta CDR3 regions. HTBI primers drove first-round RT-PCR of the TCR CDR3. MiXCR was run by TCRdb on the multiplex PCR reads, yielding one entry per CDR3 protein. The sample lists 690,000 or so distinct CDR3 sequences, over 15% seen once, with 15% to 20% in the top ten.

The chain uses TRBV6-1 and TRBJ2-5; 10 bases line up with TRBD1. Sequences were obtained from blood. This TCR derives from a woman in her forties or fifties with Graves' hyperthyroidism that later progressed to Graves' ophthalmopathy. The CDR3 bases are TGTGCCAGCAAGACTGGACAGGGGGGAGAGACCCAGTACTTC. It translates to CASKTGQGGETQYF.